Listed here is a single TCR beta chain. Other DNA sequences of this sample code for an identical CDR3. The data derive from a study of shared clonotypes between healthy human individuals. For each subset, genomic DNA was distributed in equal portions over several immunoSEQ plates. Assay used: immunoSEQ multiplex PCR; TCRdb lists only in-frame clones, some missing. In the table there are around 1.1 million clones, 70% to 80% of which are singletons. Germline CDR1 SNHLY, CDR2 FYNNEI. The J segment lost 5 bases and the V segment lost 4 bases, leaving 0 bases of the junction unmatched. This CDR3 region has 13 residues. Memory CD4+ cells were the fraction left after CD45RA+ naive selection.

This chain uses TRBV2 with TRBJ2-5, with 11 bases aligning to TRBD2. The receptor was derived from a man in his late teens or twenties in good health. Some clones in this sample may be carry-over from other donors' samples. Specimen: memory CD4+ T cells from PBMCs. Described subset: CD45RA-negative fraction. The CDR3 DNA reads as TGTGCCAGCAGTGGGACTAGCGGGGAGACCCAGTACTTC. This sequence encodes CASSGTSGETQYF.